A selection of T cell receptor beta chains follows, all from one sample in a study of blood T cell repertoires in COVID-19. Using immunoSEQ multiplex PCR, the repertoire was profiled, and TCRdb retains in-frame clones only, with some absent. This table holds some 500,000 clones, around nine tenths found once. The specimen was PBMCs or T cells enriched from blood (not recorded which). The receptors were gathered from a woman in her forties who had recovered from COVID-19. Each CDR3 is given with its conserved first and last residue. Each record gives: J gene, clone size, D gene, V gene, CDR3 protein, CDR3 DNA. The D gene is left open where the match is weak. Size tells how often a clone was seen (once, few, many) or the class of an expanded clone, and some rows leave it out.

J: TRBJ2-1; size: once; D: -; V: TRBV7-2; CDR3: CASSMDSIDEQFF; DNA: TGTGCCAGCAGCATGGACAGTATCGATGAGCAGTTCTTC
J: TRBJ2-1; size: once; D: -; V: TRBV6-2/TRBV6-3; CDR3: CASSTTKDEQFF; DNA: TGTGCCAGCAGTACTACTAAGGATGAGCAGTTCTTC
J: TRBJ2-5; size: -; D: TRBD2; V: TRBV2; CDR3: CASSLLAEETQYF; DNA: TGTGCCAGCAGTCTACTAGCGGAAGAGACCCAGTACTTC
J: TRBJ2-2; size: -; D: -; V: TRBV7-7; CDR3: CASSKNLGDGELFF; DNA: TGTGCTAGCAGCAAAAACCTAGGAGACGGGGAGCTGTTTTTT
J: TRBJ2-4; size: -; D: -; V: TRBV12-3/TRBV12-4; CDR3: CASSLGQVNHF; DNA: TGTGCCAGCAGTTTAGGGCAGGTCAACCACTTC
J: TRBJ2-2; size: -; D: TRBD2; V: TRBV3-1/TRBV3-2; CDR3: CASSTRTSGRSVTGELFF; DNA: TGTGCCAGCAGCACACGGACTAGCGGGAGGTCGGTCACCGGGGAGCTGTTTTTT
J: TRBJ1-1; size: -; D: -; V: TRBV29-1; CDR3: CSVGGLNTEAFF; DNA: TGCAGCGTTGGAGGGTTGAACACTGAAGCTTTCTTT
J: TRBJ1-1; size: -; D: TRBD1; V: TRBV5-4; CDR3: CASSFAGGANAEAFF; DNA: TGTGCCAGCAGCTTCGCAGGGGGCGCGAACGCTGAAGCTTTCTTT
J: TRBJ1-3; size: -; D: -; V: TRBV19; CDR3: CASSILQGPGNTIYF; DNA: TGTGCCAGTAGTATCCTCCAGGGGCCTGGAAACACCATATATTTT
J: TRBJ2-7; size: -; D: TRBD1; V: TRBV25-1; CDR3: CASTGQGTYPYEQYF; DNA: TGTGCCAGCACCGGACAGGGGACCTACCCCTACGAGCAGTACTTC
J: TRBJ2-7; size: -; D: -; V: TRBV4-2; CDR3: CASSHARRGDEQYF; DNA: TGTGCCAGCAGCCACGCGAGGAGAGGAGACGAGCAGTACTTC
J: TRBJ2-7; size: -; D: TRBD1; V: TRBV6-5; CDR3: CASTSGQGRAYEQYF; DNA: TGTGCCAGCACCTCAGGACAGGGGCGGGCCTACGAGCAGTACTTC
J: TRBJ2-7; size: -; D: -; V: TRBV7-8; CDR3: CASRYSSARPSEQYF; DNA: TGTGCCAGCAGATACTCTAGCGCGAGACCATCCGAGCAGTACTTC
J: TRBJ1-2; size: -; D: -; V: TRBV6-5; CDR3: CASSSPGGRGYGYTF; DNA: TGTGCCAGCAGTTCCCCGGGGGGGCGAGGCTATGGCTACACCTTC
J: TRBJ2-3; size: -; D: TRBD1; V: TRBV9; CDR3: CASSFGQGPDTQYF; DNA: TGTGCCAGCAGCTTTGGACAGGGCCCAGATACGCAGTATTTT
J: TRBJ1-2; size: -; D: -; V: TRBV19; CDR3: CASSMVGAPAGYTF; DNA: TGTGCCAGTAGTATGGTTGGGGCACCGGCTGGCTACACCTTC
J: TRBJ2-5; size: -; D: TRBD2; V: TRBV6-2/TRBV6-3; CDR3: CASSYPIAGGRETQYF; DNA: TGTGCCAGCAGTTACCCGATAGCGGGAGGAAGAGAGACCCAGTACTTC
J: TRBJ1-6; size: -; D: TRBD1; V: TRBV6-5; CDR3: CASSLGQGDSPLHF; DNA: TGTGCCAGCAGTCTAGGACAGGGGGATTCACCCCTCCACTTT
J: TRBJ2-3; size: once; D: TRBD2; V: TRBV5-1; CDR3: CASSSLAGADTQYF; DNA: TGCGCCAGCAGCTCTCTAGCGGGAGCAGATACGCAGTATTTT
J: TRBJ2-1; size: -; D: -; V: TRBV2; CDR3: CASLTRVKQFF; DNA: TGTGCCAGCCTGACGCGGGTTAAGCAGTTCTTC
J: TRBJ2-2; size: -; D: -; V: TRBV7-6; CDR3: CASSPISTGSFAGELFF; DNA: TGTGCCAGCAGCCCGATTTCCACAGGTTCTTTTGCCGGGGAGCTGTTTTTT
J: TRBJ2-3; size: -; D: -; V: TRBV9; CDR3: CASNGQLSTDTQYF; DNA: TGTGCCAGCAATGGACAGCTCAGCACAGATACGCAGTATTTT
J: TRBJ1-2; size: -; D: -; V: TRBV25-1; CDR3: CATLGGSGTPLNYGYTF; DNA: TGTGCCACCTTGGGAGGATCGGGGACCCCACTTAACTATGGCTACACCTTC
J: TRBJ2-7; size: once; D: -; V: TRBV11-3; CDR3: CASSSTGVGNEQYF; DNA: TGTGCCAGCAGCTCGACCGGGGTTGGGAACGAGCAGTACTTC
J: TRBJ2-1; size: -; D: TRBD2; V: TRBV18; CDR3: CASSLRTSGRVAYNEQFF; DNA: TGTGCCAGCTCACTTCGGACTAGCGGGAGGGTGGCATACAATGAGCAGTTCTTC
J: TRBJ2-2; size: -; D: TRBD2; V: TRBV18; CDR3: CASSATSATNTGELFF; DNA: TGTGCCAGCTCCGCGACTAGCGCCACGAACACCGGGGAGCTGTTTTTT
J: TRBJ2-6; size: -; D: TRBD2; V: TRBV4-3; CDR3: CASSPREEGANVLTF; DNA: TGCGCCAGCAGCCCCCGGGAGGAAGGGGCCAACGTCCTGACTTTC
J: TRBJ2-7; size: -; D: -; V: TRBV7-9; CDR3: CASSSQYEQYF; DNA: TGTGCCAGCAGCTCCCAGTACGAGCAGTACTTC
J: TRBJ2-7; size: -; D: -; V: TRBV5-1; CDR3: CASSSSTSSDSYEQYF; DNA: TGCGCCAGCAGCTCTTCGACTAGTTCCGACTCCTACGAGCAGTACTTC
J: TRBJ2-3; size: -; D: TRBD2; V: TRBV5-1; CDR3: CASSRTSGFTDTQYF; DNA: TGCGCCAGCAGTCGGACTAGCGGGTTTACAGATACGCAGTATTTT
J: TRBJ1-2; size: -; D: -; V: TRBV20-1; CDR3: CSASTQVGRGYTF; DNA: TGCAGTGCTAGTACCCAGGTTGGGAGGGGCTACACCTTC
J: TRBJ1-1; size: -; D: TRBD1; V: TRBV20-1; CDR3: CSARRQGEAFF; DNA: TGCAGTGCTAGGCGACAGGGAGAAGCTTTCTTT
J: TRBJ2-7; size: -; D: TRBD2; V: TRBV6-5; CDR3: CASTTGTSGPEQYF; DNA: TGTGCCAGCACCACAGGGACTAGCGGGCCAGAGCAGTACTTC
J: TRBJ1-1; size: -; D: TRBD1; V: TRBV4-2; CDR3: CASSRTTGGSEAFF; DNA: TGTGCCAGCAGCCGAACCACAGGGGGCTCTGAAGCTTTCTTT
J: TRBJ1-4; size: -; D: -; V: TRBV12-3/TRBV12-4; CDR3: CASSQVPEKLFF; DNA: TGTGCCAGCAGCCAGGTCCCCGAAAAACTGTTTTTT
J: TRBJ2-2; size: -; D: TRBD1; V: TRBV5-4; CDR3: CASSFGQGAVGELFF; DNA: TGTGCCAGCAGCTTCGGCCAGGGGGCCGTCGGGGAGCTGTTTTTT
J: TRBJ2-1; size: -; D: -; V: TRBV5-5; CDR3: CASSLLGAGNEQFF; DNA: TGTGCCAGCAGCTTGCTAGGGGCCGGCAATGAGCAGTTCTTC
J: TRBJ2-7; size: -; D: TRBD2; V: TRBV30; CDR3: CAWTSGSSYEQYF; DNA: TGTGCCTGGACTAGCGGGAGCTCCTACGAGCAGTACTTC
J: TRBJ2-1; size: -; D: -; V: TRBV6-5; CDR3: CASSYSGGADYNEQFF; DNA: TGTGCCAGCAGTTACTCGGGGGGGGCGGACTACAATGAGCAGTTCTTC
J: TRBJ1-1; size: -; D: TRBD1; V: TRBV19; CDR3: CASSISRDRAEAFF; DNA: TGTGCCAGTAGTATAAGCCGGGACAGGGCTGAAGCTTTCTTT
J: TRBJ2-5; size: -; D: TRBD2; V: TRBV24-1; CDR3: CATSDPPGAGVGETQYF; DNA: TGTGCCACCAGTGATCCCCCAGGAGCGGGGGTGGGAGAGACCCAGTACTTC
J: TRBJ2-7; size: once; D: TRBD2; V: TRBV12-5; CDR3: CASGGLAGVVYEQYF; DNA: TGTGCTAGTGGCGGACTAGCGGGAGTAGTTTACGAGCAGTACTTC
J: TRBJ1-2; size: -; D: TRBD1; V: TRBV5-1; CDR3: CASSPGTGDEPYGYTF; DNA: TGCGCCAGCAGCCCTGGGACAGGGGATGAGCCCTATGGCTACACCTTC
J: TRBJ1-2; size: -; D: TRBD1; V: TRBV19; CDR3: CASSTGQGGRNYGYTF; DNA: TGTGCCAGTAGTACGGGACAGGGCGGCCGAAACTATGGCTACACCTTC
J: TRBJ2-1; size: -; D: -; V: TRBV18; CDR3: CASSPGLGELHEQFF; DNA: TGTGCCAGCTCACCAGGGCTAGGGGAACTCCATGAGCAGTTCTTC
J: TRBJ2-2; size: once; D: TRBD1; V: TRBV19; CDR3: CASRTGGPLTGELFF; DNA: TGTGCCAGCAGGACAGGGGGCCCCCTTACCGGGGAGCTGTTTTTT
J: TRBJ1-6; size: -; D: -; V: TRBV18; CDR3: CASSRSGVGVVSPLHF; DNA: TGTGCCAGCTCACGCAGTGGTGTAGGGGTAGTTTCACCCCTCCACTTT
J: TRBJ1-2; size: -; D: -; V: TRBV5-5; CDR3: CASSLEGFQDYGYTF; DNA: TGTGCCAGCAGCTTGGAGGGGTTTCAAGACTATGGCTACACCTTC